This T cell receptor (beta chain) was sequenced in a study of technical replicates of blood from a handful of donors. The data were produced by immunoSEQ multiplex PCR, yet TCRdb's version contains in-frame clones alone and is incomplete. This table has tens of thousands of clones, just under 97% appearing once. CDR1 and CDR2 from the germline V gene are SGHAT and FQNNGV. Trimming cost V 5 bases and J 8 bases; bases outside gene matches: 9. The length of the CDR3 is 16 residues. The chain links TRBV11-2 to TRBJ2-1; 13 nucleotides match TRBD2. This clonotype was sampled from a human donor in good health. Material for sequencing was T cells isolated from PBMCs. The chain's CDR3 is CASSASGTSGMDEQFF. The CDR3 coding sequence is TGTGCCAGCAGCGCCTCCGGGACTAGCGGGATGGATGAGCAGTTCTTC.